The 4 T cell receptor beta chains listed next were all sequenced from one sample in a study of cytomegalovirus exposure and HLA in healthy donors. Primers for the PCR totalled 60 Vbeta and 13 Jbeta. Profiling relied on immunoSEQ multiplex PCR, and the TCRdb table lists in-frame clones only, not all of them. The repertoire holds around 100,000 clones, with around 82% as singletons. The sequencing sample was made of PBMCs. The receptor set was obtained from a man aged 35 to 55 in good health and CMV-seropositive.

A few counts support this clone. This chain's CDR3 is CASSYGTIQETQYF. The CDR3 DNA is TGCGCCAGCAGCTACGGGACTATCCAAGAGACCCAGTACTTC. The rearrangement uses TRBV4-1 and TRBJ2-5; the match to TRBD2 covers 7 bases. V shed 5 bases and J 1 base; nucleotides not matched to a gene: 4. Germline-derived CDR1 and CDR2 are MGHRA and YSYEKL. This CDR3 has 14 residues.

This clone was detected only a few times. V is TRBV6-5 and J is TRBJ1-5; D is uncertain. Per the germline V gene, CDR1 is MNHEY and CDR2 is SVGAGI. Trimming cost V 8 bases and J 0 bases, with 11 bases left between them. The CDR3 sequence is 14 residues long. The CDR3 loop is CASGNRDSNQPQHF. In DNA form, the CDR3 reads TGTGCCAGCGGGAACCGGGATAGCAATCAGCCCCAGCATTTT.

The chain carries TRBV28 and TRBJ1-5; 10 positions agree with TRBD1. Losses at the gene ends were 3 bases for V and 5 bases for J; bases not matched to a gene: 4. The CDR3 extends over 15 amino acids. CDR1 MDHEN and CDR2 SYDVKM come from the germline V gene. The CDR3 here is CASSLSGTGDQPQHF. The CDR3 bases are TGTGCCAGCAGTTTGTCGGGGACAGGGGATCAGCCCCAGCATTTT.

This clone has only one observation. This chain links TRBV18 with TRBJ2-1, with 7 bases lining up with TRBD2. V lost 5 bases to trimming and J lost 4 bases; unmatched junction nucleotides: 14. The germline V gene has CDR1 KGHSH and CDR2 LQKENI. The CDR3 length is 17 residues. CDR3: CASSARAAGDLYNEQFF. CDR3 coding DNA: TGTGCCAGCTCAGCTAGGGCGGCGGGGGACCTATACAATGAGCAGTTCTTC.